The T cell receptor (beta chain) under discussion was sequenced for a study of regulatory and conventional T cells in RAG deficiency. Study-level results: In Omenn syndrome, Treg and Tconv repertoires overlapped >75%. RAG-deficient patients showed markedly lower Shannon entropy and higher Simpson indices than control T-cell subsets.

CDR1 is LNHDA, CDR2 SQIVND, per germline (reference sequence). V gave up 8 bases and J gave up 2 bases; unmatched junction bases: 12. This CDR3 spans 17 amino acids. Notes on this clone: Its antigen is still unknown.

The method was immunoSEQ multiplex PCR; TCRdb's version includes in-frame clones alone and lacks a portion of them. This sample has around 30,000 clones, with about 88% found just once. These data also featured in a second study, about regulatory T cells. That report notes: Primers: 52 TRBV forward and 13 TRBJ reverse. Regulatory T cells showed the strongest V-J pair restriction and V/J gene skewing among patient repertoires.

Material: CD8+ T cells sorted from blood. The origin of this receptor is a human donor in good health. The genes are TRBV19 and TRBJ1-2; 12 nucleotides align to TRBD1. The CDR3: CASGDRGRGGKNYGYTF. The CDR3 DNA sequence: TGTGCCAGTGGGGACAGGGGGCGCGGGGGGAAGAACTATGGCTACACCTTC.